These 32 T cell receptor beta chains were sequenced from one sample in a study of metastatic and nonmetastatic thyroid tumors. Patients underwent thyroid surgery, and none had received any treatment before it. MiXCR reprocessed the PCR reads for TCRdb. The table includes 11,000 to 15,000 clones, approximately 12% detected once. Sequencing input: blood. These TCRs come from a female donor with papillary thyroid cancer or a benign thyroid nodule (not recorded which). Some clones in this sample may be carry-over from other donors' samples.

A word on this clone: This may arise from a read error, as a much more abundant clone is one base away. The chain recombines TRBV20-1 with TRBJ1-1, with D perhaps TRBD1 (5 bases). V was clipped by 1 base and J by 6 bases, with 18 bases between them. Germline V gene lookup returns CDR1 DFQATT and CDR2 SNEGSKA (reference sequence). This CDR3 is 15 amino acids long. CDR3 sequence (DNA): TGCAGTGCTAGAGTTGACAGTCTCGAGGGCCCTGAAGCTTTCTTT. Residues: CSARVDSLEGPEAFF.

In its sample, this clone is medium-sized. The CDR3 spells CASSTRASYNEQFF. The CDR3 nucleotides read TGTGCCAGCAGCACAAGGGCCTCCTACAATGAGCAGTTCTTC. The rearrangement uses TRBV12-3 or TRBV12-4 and TRBJ2-1; D is uncertain. V was clipped by 6 bases and J by 0 bases, with 9 bases between them. The length of the CDR3 is 14 residues.

This clone has only a few counts. The chain recombines TRBV28 with TRBJ1-6; no firm D call. The CDR3 runs to 14 residues. Trimming pared 2 bases from V and 9 bases from J, leaving 11 bases between. The V gene's germline CDR1 is MDHEN and CDR2 SYDVKM. CDR3 sequence (DNA): TGTGCCAGCAGTTTACGAAAGAATAGTTCACCCCTCCACTTT. Residues: CASSLRKNSSPLHF.

On this clone: At one end the junction does not follow the germline gene, possibly because of a read error. This rearrangement joins TRBV3-1 to TRBJ2-7; possibly TRBD1 for D (5 bases). Looked up from germline, CDR1 is LGHDT and CDR2 is YNNKEL (reference sequence). The CDR3 is 15 amino acids. The CDR3 sequence is CTSSPSGTTGYEQYF. Here the CDR3 DNA reads TGTACCAGCAGCCCCTCCGGTACTACAGGCTACGAGCAGTACTTC.

This clone occurred many times. At one of its ends the junction is not consistent with the germline gene, which may arise from a read error. Within the sample, other DNA sequences also encode this same CDR3. V and J are TRBV7-7 and TRBJ2-1; weak D call: TRBD1 (5 bases). Germline CDR1 SSHAT, CDR2 FNYEAQ (reference sequence). This CDR3 is built from 15 residues. The CDR3 coding sequence is TGTGCTAGCAGCTTAGAACCAGGGAAGCTCAATGAGCAGTTCTTC. Amino acids: CASSLEPGKLNEQFF.

The chain couples TRBV7-8 to TRBJ2-3; TRBD1 aligns across 7 bases. Germline CDR1 SGHVS, CDR2 FQNEAQ. The trim removed 6 bases at V and 2 bases at J, leaving 14 bases unmatched. This CDR3 is built from 17 residues. Here the CDR3 reads CASSVLTGTESTDTQYF. DNA of the CDR3: TGTGCCAGCAGTGTATTGACCGGGACAGAGTCCACAGATACGCAGTATTTT.

This clone is labeled as medium-sized. The chain couples TRBV6-1 to TRBJ1-6; 8 bases match TRBD1. Trimming at V came to 5 bases and at J to 9 bases, leaving 6 bases not matched to a gene. This CDR3 region has 14 residues. Germline CDR1 MNHNS, CDR2 SASEGT. The CDR3 is CASSWQGARSPLHF. CDR3 DNA sequence: TGTGCCAGCAGTTGGCAGGGGGCACGTTCACCCCTCCACTTT.

By proportion, this clone is medium-sized. This chain uses TRBV12-3 or TRBV12-4 with TRBJ1-2; D may be TRBD1 (5 bases). V lost 5 bases, J lost 6 bases, and 10 bases lay in between. The CDR3 totals 12 residues. CDR3 nucleotides: TGTGCCAGCAGTATGGGACCAGATGGCTACACCTTC. Protein product: CASSMGPDGYTF.

This clone ranks as medium-sized (0.01 to 0.1%). The chain carries TRBV6-4 and TRBJ2-2; tentative D call: TRBD1 (5 bases). CDR1 and CDR2 (germline): MRHNA, SNTAGT. V lost 0 bases to trimming and J lost 6 bases, with 5 bases between them. The CDR3 contains 13 residues. CDR3 DNA sequence: TGTGCCAGCAGTGACTCACAGGCCGGGGAGCTGTTTTTT. This translates into CASSDSQAGELFF.

This clone was seen at least ten times. The chain couples TRBV6-6 to TRBJ2-7; D not certain. The CDR3 loop spans 15 amino acids. Germline V CDR1 and CDR2: MNHNY, SVGAGI (reference sequence). The V end was cut by 0 bases, the J end by 5 bases, with 14 bases between. This CDR3 reads CASSYSALPRDEQYF. In DNA, the CDR3 is TGTGCCAGCAGTTACTCGGCACTACCTAGGGACGAGCAGTACTTC.

The table lists this clone with many counts. The J gene is TRBJ1-6, the V gene TRBV7-9; D ambiguous. The CDR3 loop spans 17 amino acids. V lost 5 bases, J lost 7 bases, and 21 bases lay in between. Germline CDR1 SEHNR, CDR2 FQNEAQ (reference sequence). The CDR3 here is CASSPPFTAVGNSPLHF. In DNA form, the CDR3 reads TGTGCCAGCAGCCCACCCTTTACCGCAGTGGGGAATTCACCCCTCCACTTT.

A few counts support this clone. The gene calls are TRBV11-2 and TRBJ2-2, with D possibly being TRBD2 (6 bases). The germline gives CDR1 SGHAT, CDR2 FQNNGV. The ends were cut back, 1 base at V and 5 bases at J, with 8 bases in the middle. CDR3 length: 14 residues. The CDR3 sequence: CASSLGEVTGELFF. DNA of the CDR3: TGTGCCAGCAGCTTAGGGGAGGTAACCGGGGAGCTGTTTTTT.

This clone was observed at least ten times. The V gene is TRBV19, the J gene TRBJ1-5, with a possible D match to TRBD1 (6 bases). Germline V gives CDR1 LNHDA, CDR2 SQIVND (reference sequence). This CDR3 comprises 13 residues. Trimming took off 4 bases at V and 7 bases at J, with 11 bases between the two ends. CDR3 nucleotides: TGTGCCAGTAGTAAGGGGGTACGGCAGCCCCAGCATTTT. Translated, it gives CASSKGVRQPQHF. The full variable domain, completed using reference TRBV19 and TRBJ1-5, is DGGITQSPKYLFRKEGQNVTLSCEQNLNHDAMYWYRQDPGQGLRLIYYSQIVNDFQKGDIAEGYSVSREKKESFPLTVTSAQKNPTAFYLCASSKGVRQPQHFGDGTRLSIL.

This clone was counted only a few times. The gene calls are TRBV6-1 and TRBJ1-2; tentatively, D is TRBD1 (5 bases). Trimming stripped 2 bases from V and 8 bases from J, with 18 bases between. Germline CDR1 and CDR2: MNHNS and SASEGT. CDR3 length: 15 amino acids. The CDR3 region is CASSETGTSIWGYTF. Here the CDR3 DNA reads TGTGCCAGCAGTGAAACCGGGACCTCCATCTGGGGCTACACCTTC.

V is TRBV6-2 or TRBV6-3 and J is TRBJ2-1; TRBD2 matches at 12 bases. Trimming cost V 5 bases and J 7 bases; bases outside gene matches: 9. There are 16 residues in the CDR3. From germline, CDR1 is MNHEY and CDR2 SVGEGT. CDR3 region: CASSAPSGRAENEQFF. Here the CDR3 DNA reads TGTGCCAGCAGTGCACCTAGCGGGAGGGCTGAAAATGAGCAGTTCTTC.

In its sample, this clone is medium-sized. V and J are TRBV12-3 or TRBV12-4 and TRBJ2-5; 8 positions match TRBD2. Losses at the gene ends were 6 bases for V and 2 bases for J; bases not matched to a gene: 8. The CDR3 covers 15 residues. The DNA for the CDR3 is TGTGCCAGCAGAGCCCGTAGCGGGGCGCAAGAGACCCAGTACTTC. Translation: CASRARSGAQETQYF.

This chain uses TRBV18 with TRBJ2-2; 14 bases fit TRBD2. Germline V gives CDR1 KGHSH, CDR2 LQKENI. The length of the CDR3 is 17 residues. The V gene end was trimmed by 5 bases and the J gene end by 5 bases; junction bases not matched to a gene: 7. The DNA for the CDR3 is TGTGCCAGCTCATCGACTAGCGGGAGGGAGTTGACCGGGGAGCTGTTTTTT. This codes for CASSSTSGRELTGELFF. Full variable domain (rest looked up from reference TRBV18 and TRBJ2-2): NAGVMQNPRHLVRRRGQEARLRCSPMKGHSHVYWYRQLPEEGLKFMVYLQKENIIDESGMPKERFSAEFPKEGPSILRIQQVVRGDSAAYFCASSSTSGRELTGELFFGEGSRLTVL.

This clone was detected many times. V is TRBV5-5 and J is TRBJ1-1, with TRBD1 matching 8 bases. Germline CDR1 is SGHKS and CDR2 is YYEKEE (reference sequence). CDR3 length equals 15 residues. Unmatched junction bases numbered 7, after V lost 4 bases and J lost 2 bases. CDR3 sequence reads: CASSRKDRGNTEAFF. Here the CDR3 DNA reads TGTGCCAGCAGCCGGAAAGACAGGGGAAACACTGAAGCTTTCTTT.

CDR3 sequence: CASSYSAGDGYTF. The CDR3 nucleotides read TGTGCCAGCAGTTACTCCGCGGGTGATGGCTACACCTTC. This chain links TRBV6-6 with TRBJ1-2; no definite D call. CDR1 is MNHNY, CDR2 SVGAGI, per germline (reference sequence). Trimming took 0 bases from V and 6 from J, leaving 8 bases between them. This CDR3 region has 13 residues.

Ten or more counts support this clone. The rearrangement uses TRBV7-3 and TRBJ1-1, with no clear D. CDR3 length: 14 amino acids. The germline V gene has CDR1 SGHTA and CDR2 FQGTGA. V lost 4 bases, J lost 0 bases, and 9 bases lay in between. This CDR3 reads CASSSDGLNTEAFF. The CDR3 DNA reads as TGTGCCAGCAGCTCCGACGGCCTGAACACTGAAGCTTTCTTT.

This clone appeared many times. This may arise from a read error, as a much more abundant clone is one base away. Additional DNA sequences in this sample encode the identical CDR3. The J gene is TRBJ2-3, the V gene TRBV12-3 or TRBV12-4; 12 bases align to TRBD2. The CDR3 is 19 amino acids. Unmatched junction bases numbered 14, after V lost 1 base and J lost 6 bases. DNA of the CDR3: TGTGCCAGCAGTTTAGGTTCGTCCCTAGCGGGAGGGCCGTGGGATACGCAGTATTTT. Translating gives CASSLGSSLAGGPWDTQYF.

Concerning this clone: The junction departs from the called germline gene at one end, perhaps through a read error. The chain is built from TRBV4-2 and TRBJ2-3; 12 bases map to TRBD2. The CDR3 has 17 amino acids. Germline V gene sequence: CDR1 LGHNA, CDR2 YNFKEQ. The CDR3 loop reads CAGSQELAGGPADTQYF. The DNA of the CDR3 is TGTGCCGGCAGCCAAGAACTAGCGGGAGGTCCCGCAGATACGCAGTATTTT.

This clone is medium-sized. The V and J genes are TRBV12-3 or TRBV12-4 and TRBJ2-2, with 8 bases matching TRBD2. V gave up 8 bases and J gave up 4 bases; unmatched junction bases: 9. The CDR3 has 15 residues. The CDR3 loop is CASRGTGGGTGELFF. Here the CDR3 DNA reads TGTGCCAGCCGGGGTACGGGGGGGGGCACCGGGGAGCTGTTTTTT.

Ten or more counts support this clone. V gene TRBV12-3 or TRBV12-4 combines with J gene TRBJ2-1; the D is unclear. Trimming pared 9 bases from V and 3 bases from J, leaving 9 bases between. The CDR3 totals 12 residues. The CDR3 spells CASYKGYNEQFF. The CDR3 DNA sequence: TGTGCCAGTTATAAGGGCTACAATGAGCAGTTCTTC.

The V gene is TRBV7-3, the J gene TRBJ2-2; 7 bases line up with TRBD1. This CDR3 has 15 residues. Germline V gene lookup returns CDR1 SGHTA and CDR2 FQGTGA. The junction had 9 bases not matched to a gene; V was cut back by 10 bases and J by 1 base. CDR3 region: CAIILAGGNTGELFF. The CDR3 nucleotides are TGTGCCATCATCCTCGCAGGGGGGAACACCGGGGAGCTGTTTTTT. Using reference TRBV7-3 and TRBJ2-2 for the parts outside the CDR3, the full variable domain is GAGVSQTPSNKVTEKGKYVELRCDPISGHTALYWYRQSLGQGPEFLIYFQGTGAADDSGLPNDRFFAVRPEGSVSTLKIQRTERGDSAVYLCAIILAGGNTGELFFGEGSRLTVL.

This clone was seen at least ten times. The rearrangement uses TRBV4-1 and TRBJ2-7; the D is unclear. V shed 0 bases and J shed 0 bases, with 3 bases lying between them. The CDR3 loop spans 13 amino acids. Looked up from germline, CDR1 is MGHRA and CDR2 is YSYEKL. CDR3 in DNA: TGCGCCAGCAGCCAAGATAACTCCTACGAGCAGTACTTC. It is translated as CASSQDNSYEQYF.

This clone has a count of ten or more. CDR3: CAISPGGAVGAQYF. The CDR3 nucleotides read TGTGCCATCAGCCCCGGCGGGGCGGTCGGGGCCCAGTACTTC. V is TRBV10-3 and J is TRBJ2-5, with a weak D call TRBD2 (6 bases). Trimming removed 6 bases at V and 9 bases at J, with 20 bases between. Per germline, CDR1 ENHRY and CDR2 SYGVKD. The CDR3 consists of 14 residues.

This rearrangement joins TRBV10-2 to TRBJ2-1; 10 positions match TRBD1. Trimming removed 8 bases from V and 3 bases from J; junction bases left unmatched: 4. Per germline, CDR1 WSHSY and CDR2 SAAADI. The CDR3 consists of 14 residues. The CDR3 protein is CASHGTGDYNEQFF. CDR3 in DNA: TGCGCCAGCCACGGGACAGGGGACTACAATGAGCAGTTCTTC.

In this sample, this clone turned up many times. This chain uses TRBV5-6 with TRBJ2-5, with a tentative D call TRBD2 (5 bases). Germline V gene data show CDR1 as SGHDT and CDR2 as YYEEEE. The CDR3 totals 13 residues. The V end lost 4 bases, the J end lost 5 bases, and 12 bases lay between the germline ends. The CDR3 coding sequence is TGTGCCAGCAGCGTCCTAGCTCGTGAGACCCAGTACTTC. Translation: CASSVLARETQYF.

This clone is judged medium-sized. V gene TRBV28 combines with J gene TRBJ1-2; D possibly corresponds to TRBD1 (5 bases). The V and J ends lost 3 bases and 5 bases respectively, with 10 bases between them. The CDR3 loop spans 13 amino acids. CDR1 and CDR2 from the germline V gene are MDHEN and SYDVKM. CDR3 in amino acids: CASSFLAGYGYTF. The DNA of the CDR3 is TGTGCCAGCAGTTTTCTAGCAGGGTATGGCTACACCTTC.

This clone was seen ten or more times. Other nucleotide sequences in the sample specify the same CDR3. The chain has TRBV15 and TRBJ2-2, with 13 bases lining up with TRBD2. The germline gives CDR1 LNHNV, CDR2 YYDKDF (reference sequence). The CDR3 loop spans 18 amino acids. V shed 0 bases and J 8 bases; nucleotides not matched to a gene: 9. CDR3 in amino acids: CATSRDSGGLAGAGELFF. The DNA for the CDR3 is TGTGCCACCAGCAGAGATTCAGGCGGACTAGCGGGGGCTGGGGAGCTGTTTTTT.

This clone was detected a few times. The chain combines TRBV15 with TRBJ2-5, with TRBD1 matching 9 bases. CDR1 and CDR2 (germline): LNHNV, YYDKDF (reference sequence). The CDR3 runs 16 residues. Trimming cost V 4 bases and J 5 bases; bases outside gene matches: 11. CDR3 sequence: CATSNPRDRVLETQYF. CDR3 sequence (DNA): TGTGCCACCAGCAACCCCCGGGACAGGGTGCTCGAGACCCAGTACTTC.